This paragraph covers one TCR beta chain sequence. This clone's antigen is unknown. Base qualities are not provided; no much larger clone lies one nucleotide away. This sample is part of a study of cytomegalovirus exposure and HLA in healthy donors (dated by TCRdb to 2017 to 2019). At the level of the whole study: In an earlier analysis of under 600 of the donors, 276 Gb of sequence data and 100 million or so unique TCR beta sequences from about 180 million T cells were reported. An early release that covered fewer than 800 HLA-typed donors contained approximately 290 gigabases of sequencing data and 80 million or so unique TCR sequences. Of the approximately 400 genotyped donors, about 80% fell in the genetic ancestry cluster associated with self-reported Caucasian donors. The study aimed to test whether cataloging public T cell receptors could reveal signatures of past pathogen exposure. Using immunosequencing, the study profiled T cell repertoires from about 650 subjects and related those repertoires to cytomegalovirus serostatus. A separate validation cohort of over 95 different subjects was used in addition to the approximately 640-subject first cohort. The study combined high-throughput TCR immunosequencing, statistical association of individual TCRs with disease status, and machine learning to predict cytomegalovirus infection status. A later analysis re-examined previously published TCR beta repertoires from hundreds of donors and added high-resolution HLA genotyping to investigate patterns of TCR occurrence. Rather than using new phenotypic data, the later analysis identified candidate immune exposures from TCR beta sequences and from how often those sequences occurred across donors. In an earlier analysis of a few hundred of the donors, high-throughput TCR beta sequencing was used to judge whether each TCR beta V gene segment behaved as functional or pseudogenic. Donor age, sex, ethnicity and CMV serostatus were collected together with the repertoire data. Genome-wide SNP genotypes for about 60% of the 666 donors were used in a later genetic analysis, which treated that subset as a discovery cohort. Every discovery cohort repertoire had been produced on one sequencing platform. Class I and class II HLA loci were covered by the typing at four-digit resolution. The number of donors typed differed by locus, with 629-630 for A, B, C, DRB1 and DQB1, around 560 for DQA1, 600 to 610 for DPA1, and approximately 470 for DPB1. Because of strong linkage in the cohort, 5 or 6 DR-DQ haplotypes were treated as single units for association and clustering. Among almost 400 genotyped donors of the cohort, an average of roughly 240,000 unique TCR beta nucleotide sequences were sequenced per donor, roughly 20% of them non-productive.

The library was generated by the immunoSEQ multiplex PCR assay. For the multiplex PCR, a mixture combining 60 forward primers for TCR Vbeta segments and 13 reverse primers for TCR Jbeta segments was used. The CDR3 region of rearranged TCR beta genes was amplified from genomic DNA with a multiplex PCR assay. Amplified TCR beta libraries were sequenced as 87-base-pair reads on the Illumina HiSeq System. The authors' analysis ran thus. A later analysis counted some 80 million unique TCR beta chains across the roughly 700 repertoires, and 10 million to 12 million of these chains were shared by at least two donors. To remove PCR and sequencing errors, raw reads were error-corrected and collapsed into unique sequences using a nearest-neighbor algorithm that merged closely related sequences. Alignment of CDR3 sequences to IMGT reference sequences was used to assign V, D and J gene segments. For a sequence to be retained, a match of at least six nucleotides to both a V gene segment and a J gene segment was required. A rearrangement was called productive if the CDR3 had no stop codons and remained in frame with V and J, and every other rearrangement was called non-productive. Following IMGT convention, CDR3 was defined as the stretch from the second conserved V-encoded cysteine to the conserved J-encoded phenylalanine. The earlier analysis of about 610 of the donors excluded any sequence lacking an unambiguous match to a single V gene segment. An earlier analysis of some 500 of the donors classified V segments as functional when productive rearrangements were above 56.7% and as segregating when the standard deviation between donors was above 5%. A statistical classification framework was developed to diagnose cytomegalovirus status using the catalog of TCR beta chain sequences. In a later analysis, TCR nucleotide sequences were compared against IMGT/GENE-DB human TR gene sequences so that V and J genes could be assigned. The TCRdist pipeline was used in a later analysis to assign CDR3 sequences and most-parsimonious VDJ recombination scenarios. A later analysis defined each TCR beta chain by its CDR3 amino acid sequence plus V-gene family, and excluded reads lacking a unique V-gene family. To address suspected cross-contamination and a sequencing artifact, a later analysis removed approximately 590 highly shared, low-generation-probability nucleotide sequences. A later analysis calculated a clonal expansion index for each public chain from normalized within-repertoire ranks of inferred template counts. In a later analysis, generation probabilities were computed using a VDJ recombination model fitted to out-of-frame rearrangements, and the results were checked against IGoR. In a later analysis, TCR-TCR, TCR-HLA and TCR-CMV co-occurrence was scored with hypergeometric tests, and a repertoire-size bias correction was applied to TCR pairs. A later analysis estimated false discovery rates by permuting HLA or CMV assignments 20 times. In a later analysis, co-occurring TCRs were grouped using DBSCAN, with TCRdist sequence similarity added in when clustering inside HLA-allele-positive subsets. For co-occurrence clustering, repertoires with fewer than 30,000 or more than 120,000 public chains were excluded, along with five repertoires with anomalous nucleotide sharing. TCRdb took over this immuneACCESS table, retaining in-frame rearrangements with V and J assigned. Such tables are incomplete; in checked studies, under half of the missing clones stem from an unresolved V gene, and the remainder is unexplained. Clone size and the V and J calls come from that table; the DNA yielded D and trimming. The table for this sample lists approximately 100,000 clones; approximately 77% of them were counted only once. Roughly 14% of the sample belongs to the ten largest clones.

Points the paper makes about the study in general: A few of the identified cytomegalovirus-associated TCR beta chains were confirmed in vitro to be specific for cytomegalovirus antigens. According to a later analysis, TCR association rates differed among HLA loci, with DRB1 alleles showing the most associated TCRs and HLA-C alleles showing the fewest. In an earlier analysis of 587 of the donors, most TCR beta V segments appeared in productive rearrangements about 90% or about 30% of the time, broadly matching IMGT annotations. Assigning TCR associations to individual alleles was difficult when HLA alleles, especially DR and DQ, strongly co-occurred. Most CMV-associated TCR beta chains appeared to be HLA-restricted in a later analysis, and the HLA associations seemed to be driven largely by CMV exposure. V-gene and J-gene trimming of TCR beta chains was associated with a missense DCLRE1C variant in a later genetic analysis, and the association was replicated in an independent cohort. Immune exposure information for the cohort was limited to CMV serostatus. Linkage disequilibrium might explain the correlated functional status among segregating V segments, but an unknown experimental factor could not be excluded. In both the original and validation cohorts, the classifier was reported to diagnose cytomegalovirus status with high specificity and sensitivity. Several of the top co-occurrence clusters appeared to be linked to parvovirus B19, influenza, CMV and Epstein-Barr virus, according to a later analysis. It was suggested by the authors that the approach could potentially be generalized to other disease states and immunological phenotypes. While some public TCRs were present in many individuals, most TCR sequences turned up only very rarely across donors. Because HLA typing was missing for some donors at each locus, association tests included only the typed subset. A cluster of highly shared sequence variants was judged likely to be a technical artifact of the sequencing pipeline. This cohort had only TCR beta chains sequenced, and the lack of alpha or paired-chain data limited which features could be detected. A further reported finding was that TCR beta sequences accurately predicted the HLA-A and HLA-B alleles for most subjects in the first cohort. Some IMGT-functional V segments, including TRBV6-2 and TRBV6-3, could not be distinguished by the 87-base-pair reads and were therefore excluded. Because counts were too low, seventeen rarely observed V segments, including chromosome 9 orphons, were excluded from the earlier analysis of fewer than 650 of the donors. In a later genetic analysis, fewer N-insertions in productive TCRs were reported among donors in an Asian-associated ancestry cluster than the roughly 700-donor mean. In a later analysis, HLA-associated TCR beta chains were found to be more clonally expanded and to have lower generation probabilities than equally common non-associated chains. Sequencing depth was assumed to be roughly uniform across donors in the presence/absence analyses, though that assumption may not hold. The study listed 164 TCR beta chains as associated with cytomegalovirus. In a later analysis, around 17,000 TCR beta sequences were associated with specific HLA alleles at a false discovery rate of 0.05.

The cohort comprised hundreds of healthy bone marrow donors. At the time of sampling, all cohort members were nominally healthy, though unrecorded immune exposures were likely present. The donor tested CMV seropositive, placing the donor among the 250 to 350 seropositive members of the cohort. A peripheral blood sample was provided by each donor, and peripheral blood mononuclear cells were used for TCR beta sequencing. The Qiagen DNeasy Blood Extraction Kit was used to extract genomic DNA from the blood cell samples. V is reduced by 5 bases and J by 0 bases, leaving a spacing of 8 bases between them. CDR1 and CDR2, per the germline V gene (reference sequence), are GTSNPN and SVGIG. From cysteine to phenylalanine, the CDR3 is 13 amino acids long. Left in the record is the CDR3 DNA by itself, 39 bases read in frame from the first base.

The V gene is TRBV30 and the J gene is TRBJ1-5; the D segment cannot be called with confidence. Sequenced: PBMCs. This clonotype was sampled from a male donor in good health and CMV-seropositive. The nucleotide sequence is TGTGCCTGGGCCAGGAATAGCAATCAGCCCCAGCATTTT. Translated, it gives CAWARNSNQPQHF.